This T cell receptor beta chain was retrieved from a study of blood T cell repertoires in COVID-19. Clones were sequenced by immunoSEQ multiplex PCR, and TCRdb holds only the in-frame ones, with some missing. There are 190,000 or so clones in the sample; roughly 87% occur only once, and around a tenth lies in the top ten. Germline loops: CDR1 LGHNA, CDR2 YSLEER. Trimming cost V 7 bases and J 6 bases, with 19 bases left between them. CDR3 length: 15 residues. Input material: PBMCs or T cells enriched from blood (not recorded which). The V call is TRBV4-3, the J call TRBJ2-1; D possibly corresponds to TRBD2 (6 bases). The sequence was collected from a man aged 18 to 29 with acute COVID-19. The CDR3 DNA reads as TGCGCCAGCATGCTCTCGAGGTTAGCGGCCAATGAGCAGTTCTTC. Protein: CASMLSRLAANEQFF.